This T cell receptor beta chain was obtained from a study of cytomegalovirus exposure and HLA in healthy donors. Whole-study findings and limits: According to the study, roughly 160 TCR beta chains were cytomegalovirus-associated.

The V gene's germline CDR1 is MNHNY and CDR2 SVGAGI (reference sequence). The trim removed 0 bases at V and 6 bases at J, leaving 8 bases unmatched. The CDR3 contains 15 residues. The PCR employed 60 Vbeta primers together with 13 Jbeta primers. This table comes from immunoSEQ multiplex PCR, and its TCRdb copy is limited to in-frame clones, with some not included. The repertoire includes around 150,000 clones, about four fifths of them detected once, and 3.5% to 5% sits in the top ten. Concerning this clone itself: The antigen remains unidentified.

The receptor was isolated from a man aged 50-60 years in good health and CMV-seropositive. This chain joins TRBV6-6 and TRBJ2-7; 7 bases line up with TRBD1. Sequenced input: PBMCs. The CDR3 nucleotides read TGTGCCAGCAGTTACTCGACACAGGGGCCTAGCGAGCAGTACTTC. It codes for CASSYSTQGPSEQYF.